The 7 T cell receptor beta chains reported below all come from one sample, sequenced in a study of human T cells and chemical hapten exposure. TCRdb passed the RACE reads through MiXCR, listing each CDR3 protein once. In the table there are about 37,000 distinct CDR3 sequences, around 6.8% of which are singletons. The time point denotes: patch test 1, 2 weeks after DPC sensitization. Treatment described: therapeutic diphenylcyclopropenone sensitization with weekly scalp DPC. The authors extracted total RNA from unfractionated whole blood. The specimen was whole blood, collected in connection with sensitization to the hapten diphenylcyclopropenone (DPC). These receptors all come from a woman in her 30s with alopecia areata. Some clones in this sample may be carry-over from other donors' samples.

The chain employs TRBV18 and TRBJ2-5, with 8 bases fitting TRBD1. This CDR3 is 16 amino acids long. Germline lookup yields CDR1 KGHSH and CDR2 LQKENI. J lost 2 bases, V lost 2 bases, and 7 bases had no gene match. CDR3 protein: CASSPGTGGQQETQYF. The DNA of the CDR3 is TGTGCCAGCTCACCAGGAACAGGGGGTCAGCAAGAGACCCAGTACTTC.

The V call is TRBV30, the J call TRBJ2-2; TRBD1 matches at 8 bases. Germline V CDR1 and CDR2: GTSNPN, SVGIG (reference sequence). The CDR3 sequence is 14 residues long. The junction had 5 bases not matched to a gene; V was cut back by 4 bases and J by 4 bases. CDR3: CAWTQGAGTGELFF. CDR3 nucleotide sequence: TGTGCCTGGACGCAGGGGGCGGGCACCGGGGAGCTGTTTTTT. Full variable domain (outside the CDR3, taken from reference TRBV30 and TRBJ2-2): SQTIHQWPATLVQPVGSPLSLECTVEGTSNPNLYWYRQAAGRGLQLLFYSVGIGQISSEVPQNLSASRPQDRQFILSSKKLLLSDSGFYLCAWTQGAGTGELFFGEGSRLTVL.

The table lists this clonotype with many counts. In DNA form, the CDR3 reads TGTGCCAGCAGTGTAACCGGGGGGGCCCGCACAGATACGCAGTATTTT. Protein sequence: CASSVTGGARTDTQYF. The chain combines TRBV2 with TRBJ2-3; TRBD2 matches at 8 bases. There are 16 residues in the CDR3. Germline lookup yields CDR1 SNHLY and CDR2 FYNNEI. The J segment lost 1 base and the V segment lost 4 bases, leaving 7 bases of the junction unmatched.

This clonotype appeared a few times. CDR3 in DNA: TGTGCCAGCAGTTTACGGGGCTCCATGACTGGGGGCAAAAACATTCAGTACTTC. Its translation: CASSLRGSMTGGKNIQYF. The chain links TRBV12-3 or TRBV12-4 to TRBJ2-4; D may correspond to TRBD1 or TRBD2 (5 bases each). V shed 2 bases and J shed 3 bases, with 20 bases lying between them. There are 18 residues in the CDR3.

The sample holds many counts of this clonotype. The rearrangement uses TRBV6-2 or TRBV6-3 and TRBJ1-5, with D possibly being TRBD1 (6 bases). V was pared by 6 bases and J by 3 bases, with 15 bases between. This CDR3 is 15 amino acids long. Germline CDR1 MNHEY, CDR2 SVGEGT. The CDR3 protein is CASRMTGSVNQPQHF. In DNA form, the CDR3 reads TGTGCCAGCAGAATGACAGGTTCCGTCAATCAGCCCCAGCATTTT.

This clonotype was recorded a few times. The rearrangement uses TRBV3-1 and TRBJ1-6; TRBD1 matches 7 bases. The germline V gene encodes CDR1 LGHDT and CDR2 YNNKEL (reference sequence). V shed 0 bases and J 8 bases; nucleotides not matched to a gene: 4. This CDR3 region has 15 residues. In DNA, the CDR3 is TGTGCCAGCAGCCAAGAAGGGCAGGGGGATTCACCCCTCCACTTT. As protein: CASSQEGQGDSPLHF.

The chain uses TRBV5-6 and TRBJ2-5; 9 bases line up with TRBD2. V gave up 4 bases and J gave up 5 bases; unmatched junction bases: 9. This CDR3 has 15 residues. Per germline, CDR1 SGHDT and CDR2 YYEEEE. The CDR3 region is CASSNLAGPGETQYF. CDR3 bases: TGTGCCAGCAGCAACCTAGCGGGGCCCGGGGAGACCCAGTACTTC.